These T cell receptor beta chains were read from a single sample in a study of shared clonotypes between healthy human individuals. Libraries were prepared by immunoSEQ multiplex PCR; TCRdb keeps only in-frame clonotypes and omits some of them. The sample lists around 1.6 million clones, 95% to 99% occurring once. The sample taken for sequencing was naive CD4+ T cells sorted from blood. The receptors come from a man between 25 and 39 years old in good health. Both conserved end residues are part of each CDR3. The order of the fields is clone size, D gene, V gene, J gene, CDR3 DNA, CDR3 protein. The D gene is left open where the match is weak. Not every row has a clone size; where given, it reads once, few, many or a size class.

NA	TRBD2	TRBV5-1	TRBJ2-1	TGCGCCAGCAGCTTGGTACTAGCGGGAAGCGGATACAATGAGCAGTTCTTC	CASSLVLAGSGYNEQFF
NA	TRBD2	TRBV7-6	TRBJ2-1	TGTGCCAGCAGCATGCGACTAGCGGGAGGTGGGAATGAGCAGTTCTTC	CASSMRLAGGGNEQFF
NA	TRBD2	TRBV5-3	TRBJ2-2	TGTGCCAGAAGCTTGGTACTAGCGGAGAACACCGGGGAGCTGTTTTTT	CARSLVLAENTGELFF
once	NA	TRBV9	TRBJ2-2	TGTGCCAGCAGCGTAGATTCGAACACCGGGGAGCTGTTTTTT	CASSVDSNTGELFF
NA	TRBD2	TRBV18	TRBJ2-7	TGTGCCAGCTCACTGGCGGGAGGGCCCTACGAGCAGTACTTC	CASSLAGGPYEQYF
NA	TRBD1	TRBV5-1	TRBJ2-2	TGCGCCAGCAGGCGGACAGGGAACACCGGGGAGCTGTTTTTT	CASRRTGNTGELFF
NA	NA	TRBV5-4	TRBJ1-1	TGTGCCAGCAGCCCCGAGGTCGGGATTCAGAACACTGAAGCTTTCTTT	CASSPEVGIQNTEAFF
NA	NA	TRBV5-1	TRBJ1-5	TGCGCCAGCAGCTTGGACCCTCGGCAGGGCAGCAATCAGCCCCAGCATTTT	CASSLDPRQGSNQPQHF
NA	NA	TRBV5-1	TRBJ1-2	TGCGCCAGCAGCTTGGCCGGGGGAGGTGGGCATCATGGCTACACCTTC	CASSLAGGGGHHGYTF
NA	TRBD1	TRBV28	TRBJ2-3	TGTGCCAGCAGTTTTTTGGGGACAGGTTACACAGATACGCAGTATTTT	CASSFLGTGYTDTQYF
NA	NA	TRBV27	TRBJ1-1	TGTGCCAGCAGTTTTGGGTTAGGGCGTGGTGAAGCTTTCTTT	CASSFGLGRGEAFF
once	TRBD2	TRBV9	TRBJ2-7	TGTGCCAGCAGCCCCCCGGAACGAATAGCGGGAGCTACCTACGAGCAGTACTTC	CASSPPERIAGATYEQYF
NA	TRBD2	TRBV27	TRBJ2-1	TGTGCCAGCAGACTGACTAGCGGGAGCTACAATGAGCAGTTCTTC	CASRLTSGSYNEQFF
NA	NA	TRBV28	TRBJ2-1	TGTGCCAGCAGCTTAGGCCCCTCCCTCAACAATGAGCAGTTCTTC	CASSLGPSLNNEQFF
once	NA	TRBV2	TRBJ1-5	TGTGCCAGCAGTGAATTTGTGATCCTTAGCAATCAGCCCCAGCATTTT	CASSEFVILSNQPQHF
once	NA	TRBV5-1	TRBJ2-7	TGCGCCAGCAGCTTGGAACAGGGGAGGACACCTTACGAGCAGTACTTC	CASSLEQGRTPYEQYF
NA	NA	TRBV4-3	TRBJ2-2	TGCGCCAGCAGCCAAGAAGGAGACTACACCGGGGAGCTGTTTTTT	CASSQEGDYTGELFF
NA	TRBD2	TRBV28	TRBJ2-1	TGTGCCAGCAGTACCTTGGCGGGAGGCCACAATGAGCAGTTCTTC	CASSTLAGGHNEQFF
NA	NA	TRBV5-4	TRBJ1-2	TGTGCCAGCAGCTTGCCCCGCGGTGGGCTCGTCTATGGCTACACCTTC	CASSLPRGGLVYGYTF
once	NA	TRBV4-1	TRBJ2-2	TGCGCCAGCAGCCCCCCGACCGGGGAGCTGTTTTTT	CASSPPTGELFF
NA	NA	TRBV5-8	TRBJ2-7	TGTGCCAGCAGCTTCTTCAGGGTCTCCGAGCAGTACTTC	CASSFFRVSEQYF
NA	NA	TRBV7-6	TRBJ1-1	TGTGCCAGCAGCGAAAGAGGGCCCACTGAAGCTTTCTTT	CASSERGPTEAFF
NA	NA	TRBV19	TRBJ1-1	TGTGCCAGTAGACAGACAGGATTGAACACTGAAGCTTTCTTT	CASRQTGLNTEAFF
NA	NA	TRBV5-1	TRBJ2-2	TGCGCCAGCAGCTTACAGGCTTCGAACACCGGGGAGCTGTTTTTT	CASSLQASNTGELFF
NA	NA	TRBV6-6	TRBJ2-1	TGTGCCAGCGGCACTTCCCCGTACAATGAGCAGTTCTTC	CASGTSPYNEQFF
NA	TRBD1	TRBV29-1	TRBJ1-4	TGCAGCGTTGTGACAGGGGGTAATGAAAAACTGTTTTTT	CSVVTGGNEKLFF
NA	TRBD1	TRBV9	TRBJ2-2	TGTGCCAGCAGCCCCCAACAGGGGGCGTCCGGGGAGCTGTTTTTT	CASSPQQGASGELFF
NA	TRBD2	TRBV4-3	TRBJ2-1	TGCGCCAGCAGCCAAGATGCACCGACTAGCCCAGGCAATGAGCAGTTCTTC	CASSQDAPTSPGNEQFF
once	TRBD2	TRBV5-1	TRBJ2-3	TGCGCCAGCAGCTTTGACGGGAGGGCCTCAGATACGCAGTATTTT	CASSFDGRASDTQYF
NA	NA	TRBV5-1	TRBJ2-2	TGCGCCAGCAGCTTGGCTGGGAACGGGGAGCTGTTTTTT	CASSLAGNGELFF
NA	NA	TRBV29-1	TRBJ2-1	TGCAGCGTTGAAGGGGGGAGGACTAACCAAGGGCTTGGTGAGCAGTTCTTC	CSVEGGRTNQGLGEQFF
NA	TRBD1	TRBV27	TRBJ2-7	TGTGCCAGCAGTCCCCGACGATACCGGGACAGGGGGTACGAGCAGTACTTC	CASSPRRYRDRGYEQYF
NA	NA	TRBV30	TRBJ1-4	TGTGCCTGGAGTGTTAGGGTTAATGAAAAACTGTTTTTT	CAWSVRVNEKLFF
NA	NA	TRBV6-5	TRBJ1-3	TGTGCCAGCAGTTACTCTCCACACGAACTTGGAAACACCATATATTTT	CASSYSPHELGNTIYF
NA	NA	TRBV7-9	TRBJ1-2	TGTGCCAGCAGCTTAGCTACTAGTGGCGGGCATGGCTACACCTTC	CASSLATSGGHGYTF
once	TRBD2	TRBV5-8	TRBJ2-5	TGTGCCAGCAGCTTGCGGTCTGGGACTAGCGGACTCAATCAAGAGACCCAGTACTTC	CASSLRSGTSGLNQETQYF
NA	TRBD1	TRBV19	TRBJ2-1	TGTGCCAGTAGTCCGACAGGGATCTACAATGAGCAGTTCTTC	CASSPTGIYNEQFF
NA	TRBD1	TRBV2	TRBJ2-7	TGTGCCAGCAGTGTAGGGCCGACAGGGCTCTACGAGCAGTACTTC	CASSVGPTGLYEQYF
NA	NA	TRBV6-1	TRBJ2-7	TGTGCCAGCAGTGGTGTGGGAATCTACGAGCAGTACTTC	CASSGVGIYEQYF
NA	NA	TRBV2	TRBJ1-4	TGTGCCAGCAGTGAAGAGGTGTATAATGAAAAACTGTTTTTT	CASSEEVYNEKLFF
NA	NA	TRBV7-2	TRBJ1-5	TGTGCCAGCAGCCGAGCCGTGACAGATCAGCCCCAGCATTTT	CASSRAVTDQPQHF
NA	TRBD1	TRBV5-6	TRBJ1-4	TGTGCCAGCAGCTCTCCAGGGGGACGTGAAAAACTGTTTTTT	CASSSPGGREKLFF
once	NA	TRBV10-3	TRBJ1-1	TGTGCCATCAGCGGGACGGGCACTGAAGCTTTCTTT	CAISGTGTEAFF
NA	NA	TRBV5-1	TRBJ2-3	TGCGCCAGCAGCTTGGTGCCACAGGCTCAAGCGGGTTTT	CASSLVPQAQAGF
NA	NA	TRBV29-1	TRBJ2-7	TGCAGCGTTGCCGACTCCTCCTACGAGCAGTACTTC	CSVADSSYEQYF
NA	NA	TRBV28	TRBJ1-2	TGTGCCAGCAGTTTAATACAGACCTCTAACTATGGCTACACCTTC	CASSLIQTSNYGYTF
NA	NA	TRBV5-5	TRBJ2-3	TGTGCCAGCAGCTTGGTTTGGGACACAGATACGCAGTATTTT	CASSLVWDTDTQYF
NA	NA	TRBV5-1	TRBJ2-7	TGCGCCAGCAGCCTCGGGACTCCTCCCTACGAGCAGTACTTC	CASSLGTPPYEQYF
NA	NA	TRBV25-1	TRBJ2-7	TGTGCCAGCAGTGATCGACAGCCACGGGACTACGAGCAGTACTTC	CASSDRQPRDYEQYF
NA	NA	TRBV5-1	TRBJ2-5	TGCGCCAGCAGCGTCTCTACAGGGTCCGGGACCCAGTACTTC	CASSVSTGSGTQYF
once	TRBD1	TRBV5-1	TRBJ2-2	TGCGCCACCGGGACAGCCAACACCGGGGAGCTGTTTTTT	CATGTANTGELFF
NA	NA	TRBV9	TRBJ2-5	TGTGCCAGCAGCGTAGCCCCCTCTCAAGAGACCCAGTACTTC	CASSVAPSQETQYF
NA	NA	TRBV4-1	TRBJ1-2	TGCGCCAGCAGCCAAGAAAGCACAGGCTCGTTCTATGGCTACACCTTC	CASSQESTGSFYGYTF
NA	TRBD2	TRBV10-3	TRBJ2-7	TGTGCCATCAGTGAGTCGGTGCTAGCGGGGCGCGAGCAGTACTTC	CAISESVLAGREQYF
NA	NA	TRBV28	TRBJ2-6	TGTGCCAGCCGAACTGCTGGCTCTGGGGCCAACGTCCTGACTTTC	CASRTAGSGANVLTF